The rows below give T cell receptor beta chains drawn from one sample of a study of blood T cell repertoires in COVID-19. Only in-frame clones appear in the TCRdb table, and some are missing; sequencing was by immunoSEQ multiplex PCR. This sample has 95,000 to 150,000 clones, with around nine tenths found just once. The sample was peripheral blood. Source of these receptors: a woman in her 50s with active or convalescent COVID-19. The CDR3 runs from the conserved cysteine through the conserved F or W. Fields, in order: J gene, V gene, D gene, clone size, CDR3 DNA, CDR3 protein. D genes are given only for firm matches. Clone size appears in some rows only: once, few, many, or a class for an expanded clone.

TRBJ1-1	TRBV24-1	NA	NA	TGTGCCACCAGTGGAGTCATAGCTTTCTTT	CATSGVIAFF
TRBJ2-7	TRBV5-1	TRBD1	NA	TGCGCCAGCAGCTCAACGCCACCGGGACAGCCATGGTACGAGCAGTACTTC	CASSSTPPGQPWYEQYF
TRBJ1-2	TRBV7-8	TRBD1	NA	TGTGCCAGCAGCCTGGGACAGACCTATGGCTACACCTTC	CASSLGQTYGYTF
TRBJ2-3	TRBV29-1	TRBD2	NA	TGCAGCGTGTCCACTAGCGGGAGCTTGGATACGCAGTATTTT	CSVSTSGSLDTQYF
TRBJ1-2	TRBV18	NA	NA	TGTGCCAGCTCACCACCGGCAGGGGCGTTCTATGGCTACACCTTC	CASSPPAGAFYGYTF
TRBJ2-7	TRBV30	NA	NA	TGTGCCTGGAGTGTAGCGGACTACGAGCAGTACTTC	CAWSVADYEQYF
TRBJ2-2	TRBV28	TRBD2	NA	TGTGCCAGCACCAGCGGGAGTTGGGGCGGGGAGCTGTTTTTT	CASTSGSWGGELFF
TRBJ2-1	TRBV5-4	TRBD2	NA	TGTGCCAGCAGCCCAATGACTAGCGGGAGGGCGAGCTCCTACAATGAGCAGTTCTTC	CASSPMTSGRASSYNEQFF
TRBJ2-7	TRBV24-1	NA	NA	TGTGCCACCAGTGATTTCGGGGGGAACAGGGCATTTAGCTCCTACGAGCAGTACTTC	CATSDFGGNRAFSSYEQYF
TRBJ2-1	TRBV5-4	NA	NA	TGTGCCAGCAGCTTGGCCGCGACTGTCAATGAGCAGTTCTTC	CASSLAATVNEQFF
TRBJ1-6	TRBV6-5	NA	NA	TGTGCCAGCAGTTACTCAGGGACACAATTCCACTTT	CASSYSGTQFHF
TRBJ2-2	TRBV11-1	NA	NA	TGTGCCAGCAGCCCACTAGGAACCGGGGAGCTGTTTTTT	CASSPLGTGELFF
TRBJ1-2	TRBV25-1	NA	NA	TGTGCCAGCAGTGAACGAGGGAGCGTTCATGGCTACACCTTC	CASSERGSVHGYTF
TRBJ1-1	TRBV24-1	NA	NA	TGTGCCACCAGAGAAACAGTGAACACTGAAGCTTTCTTT	CATRETVNTEAFF
TRBJ1-5	TRBV25-1	TRBD1	NA	TGTGCCAGCAGTGCTGGACAGGGCCAGCCCCAGCATTTT	CASSAGQGQPQHF
TRBJ2-5	TRBV5-8	NA	NA	TGTGCCAGCAGCCGGGGGGCGGAGCTAGTCGAGACCCAGTACTTC	CASSRGAELVETQYF
TRBJ2-7	TRBV30	TRBD1	few	TGTGCCTGGACCGGGACAGGGCTTACGACCAAGCAGTACTTC	CAWTGTGLTTKQYF
TRBJ2-5	TRBV7-8	TRBD1	NA	TGTGCCAGCAGCTTAGTCGAGGGGGCTTTTGGGACCCAGTACTTC	CASSLVEGAFGTQYF
TRBJ2-1	TRBV7-3	TRBD2	once	TGTGCCAGCAGCTTAACCCGACTAGCGGGAAGACCCAATGAGCAGTTCTTC	CASSLTRLAGRPNEQFF
TRBJ2-7	TRBV7-7	NA	NA	TGTGCTAGCAGCTCAAGCGGTTTCCCCTACGAGCAGTACTTC	CASSSSGFPYEQYF
TRBJ2-5	TRBV5-1	NA	NA	TGCGCCAGCAGCAATACTCTGAGGACGGGGGTAGAGACCCAGTACTTC	CASSNTLRTGVETQYF
TRBJ2-6	TRBV7-9	TRBD1	NA	TGTGCCAGCAGCTCAAGGGGACAGGGGGTTACTGGGGCCAACGTCCTGACTTTC	CASSSRGQGVTGANVLTF